This T cell receptor beta chain stems from a study of beta chain features in type 1 diabetes. Study results and limitations: Researchers reported that naive, central memory and Treg TCRB repertoires appeared more similar in patients than in healthy donors. Significant though moderate, a shortening of TCRB CDR3s appeared in all four CD4+ subsets of Type 1 diabetes patients.

With respect to this clone: What it binds is not known. A junction boundary mismatches the germline segment, possibly from a read error.

Germline values: CDR1 KGHSH, CDR2 LQKENI. The CDR3 runs 15 residues. Since all of the isolated RNA was reverse transcribed, expressed TCRB transcripts were what got sequenced. Sequencing produced, on average, around 930,000 reads for the stem cell-like memory T cell samples. Clones were read by immunoSEQ multiplex PCR, and TCRdb kept only the in-frame ones, dropping some. The sample holds 53,000 or so clones, under 75% seen once. This receptor was taken from a woman aged 25-40 years with type 1 diabetes. Sequencing used stem cell memory CD4+ T cells from blood. This chain uses TRBV18 with TRBJ1-5; TRBD1 aligns across 9 bases. The chain's CDR3 is CASSPPGQGLQPQHF. CDR3 nucleotide sequence: TGTGCCAGCTCGCCACCGGGACAGGGTTTACAGCCCCAGCATTTT.